A single sample is the source of the 24 T cell receptor beta chains below, sequenced in a study of blood T cells in healthy people across ages. Using a J-beta primer mix together with a sample-barcoded 5' primer, a second PCR was run for roughly 6 to 12 cycles. TCRdb analysed the 5' RACE reads with MiXCR anew, one entry per CDR3 protein. The sample records about 900,000 distinct CDR3 sequences, approximately 49% being singletons. Source material: blood. The receptors stem from a man aged 25 to 40 in good health.

This clonotype was seen only a few times. The chain has TRBV6-2 or TRBV6-3 and TRBJ2-1, with 7 bases identical to TRBD1. The CDR3 contains 16 residues. Per germline, CDR1 MNHEY and CDR2 SVGEGT. V lost 2 bases to trimming and J lost 0 bases; unmatched junction nucleotides: 4. The CDR3 nucleotides are TGTGCCAGCAGTTACACAGGGGTGAGCTCCTACAATGAGCAGTTCTTC. This gives the protein CASSYTGVSSYNEQFF.

The chain uses TRBV4-1 and TRBJ1-4; TRBD1 matches 9 bases. This CDR3 contains 16 residues. The V segment lost 2 bases and the J segment 8 bases; nucleotides outside the gene matches: 9. CDR1 is MGHRA and CDR2 is YSYEKL in the germline V gene. The DNA of the CDR3 is TGCGCCAGCAGCCAATCTCCGGGACAGGGTGGCGAAAAACTGTTTTTT. Amino acid sequence: CASSQSPGQGGEKLFF.

V is TRBV2 and J is TRBJ2-7, with 8 bases identical to TRBD1. With V trimmed by 2 bases and J by 3 bases, 9 bases remained unmatched. Germline V gives CDR1 SNHLY, CDR2 FYNNEI. CDR3 length: 16 amino acids. This CDR3 is CASSENSGQELYEQYF. CDR3 nucleotides: TGTGCCAGCAGTGAAAACTCGGGACAGGAGCTCTACGAGCAGTACTTC. Drawing the rest from reference TRBV2 and TRBJ2-7, the complete variable domain is EPEVTQTPSHQVTQMGQEVILRCVPISNHLYFYWYRQILGQKVEFLVSFYNNEISEKSEIFDDQFSVERPDGSNFTLKIRSTKLEDSAMYFCASSENSGQELYEQYFGPGTRLTVT.

V is TRBV10-3 and J is TRBJ1-1, with TRBD1 matching over 7 bases. J lost 1 base, V lost 4 bases, and 6 bases had no gene match. CDR1 and CDR2 (germline): ENHRY, SYGVKD. There are 15 residues in the CDR3. The CDR3: CAISGDDRENTEAFF. CDR3 DNA sequence: TGTGCCATCAGTGGGGATGACAGGGAGAACACTGAAGCTTTCTTT.

In its sample, this clonotype was seen once. The rearrangement uses TRBV14 and TRBJ1-1; 10 bases match TRBD1. Germline CDR1 SGHDN, CDR2 FVKESK. The CDR3 runs to 15 residues. The V segment lost 7 bases and the J segment 1 base; nucleotides outside the gene matches: 6. This chain's CDR3 is CASKGQGLSNTEAFF. Here the CDR3 DNA reads TGTGCCAGCAAGGGACAGGGGTTGTCGAACACTGAAGCTTTCTTT.

This chain joins TRBV4-1 and TRBJ1-2, with D possibly being TRBD1 (5 bases). The V end was cut by 0 bases, the J end by 3 bases, with 20 bases between. The CDR3 runs 18 residues. CDR1 and CDR2 from the germline V gene are MGHRA and YSYEKL. The CDR3 sequence: CASSQDRAHGGTYYGYTF. The CDR3, as DNA: TGCGCCAGCAGCCAAGATCGGGCCCATGGTGGGACCTACTATGGCTACACCTTC.

V and J are TRBV6-5 and TRBJ2-4; 12 bases align to TRBD2. Germline V lookup: CDR1 MNHEY, CDR2 SVGAGI. This CDR3 comprises 19 residues. V trimming: 2 bases; J trimming: 3 bases; junction bases outside the gene matches: 11. The CDR3, as DNA: TGTGCCAGCAGTTACGGTCGCCTAGCGGGGGGGCCGGGCAAAAACATTCAGTACTTC. The encoded protein is CASSYGRLAGGPGKNIQYF.

This clonotype was seen only a few times. This chain links TRBV2 with TRBJ1-6; no clear D gene. The CDR3 covers 14 residues. Trimming left V 6 bases short and J 7 bases short, with 13 bases between. Germline V CDR1 and CDR2: SNHLY, FYNNEI. Here the CDR3 reads CASRFLEGNSPLHF. The CDR3 DNA is TGTGCCAGCAGGTTCCTTGAAGGGAATTCACCCCTCCACTTT.

At least ten counts were recorded for this clonotype. This chain connects TRBV27 to TRBJ1-6; no firm D call. Looked up from germline, CDR1 is MNHEY and CDR2 is SMNVEV (reference sequence). This CDR3 has 15 residues. V lost 3 bases and J lost 5, with 11 bases in between. For the CDR3, the DNA is TGTGCCAGCAGTTTGAGGTCAGACCATAATTCACCCCTCCACTTT. This gives the protein CASSLRSDHNSPLHF.

V is TRBV14 and J is TRBJ2-4; tentatively, D is TRBD1 (6 bases). The CDR3 runs 17 residues. Per germline, CDR1 SGHDN and CDR2 FVKESK. V lost 4 bases, J lost 0 bases, and 16 bases lay in between. CDR3 sequence (DNA): TGTGCCAGCAGCCCTGACGTACAGGGAATAGCCAAAAACATTCAGTACTTC. Protein sequence: CASSPDVQGIAKNIQYF.

This clonotype was picked up a small number of times. CDR3 loop: CASSDPTGAGQPQHF. The CDR3 DNA reads TGTGCCAGCAGTGATCCGACAGGGGCTGGTCAGCCCCAGCATTTT. The chain joins TRBV6-1 to TRBJ1-5; 8 nucleotides align to TRBD1. The V gene end was trimmed by 3 bases and the J gene end by 6 bases; junction bases not matched to a gene: 7. CDR3 size: 15 residues. Germline lookup yields CDR1 MNHNS and CDR2 SASEGT.

The V call is TRBV7-9, the J call TRBJ2-5, with 7 bases matching TRBD1. CDR3 size: 13 residues. Unmatched junction bases numbered 6, after V lost 6 bases and J lost 5 bases. Germline V gene sequence: CDR1 SEHNR, CDR2 FQNEAQ (reference sequence). CDR3 in DNA: TGTGCCAGCAGTTCCGGGACAGTGGAGACCCAGTACTTC. It yields the protein CASSSGTVETQYF.

This clonotype was counted between two and nine times. This chain joins TRBV11-1 and TRBJ2-3; 9 positions match TRBD2. V lost 5 bases to trimming and J lost 2 bases; unmatched junction nucleotides: 8. Germline CDR1 SGHAT, CDR2 FQDESV (reference sequence). The CDR3 extends over 16 amino acids. This chain's CDR3 is CASSPRLAENTDTQYF. In nucleotides, the CDR3 is TGTGCCAGCAGCCCTCGACTAGCGGAAAACACAGATACGCAGTATTTT.

The V and J genes are TRBV19 and TRBJ2-1; D may be TRBD1 or TRBD2 (5 bases each). Germline CDR1 and CDR2: LNHDA and SQIVND (reference sequence). This CDR3 contains 15 residues. V lost 5 bases and J lost 7, with 18 bases in between. The DNA for the CDR3 is TGTGCCAGTAGTGGGGGTACAGAGGGGTTTAATGAGCAGTTCTTC. As protein: CASSGGTEGFNEQFF.

The chain links TRBV7-9 to TRBJ2-1; the match to TRBD1 covers 8 bases. In germline, CDR1 is SEHNR, CDR2 FQNEAQ (reference sequence). Germline trimming cut 0 bases from V and 10 bases from J; bases unmatched to any gene: 8. This CDR3 has 15 amino acids. The CDR3 loop is CASSLAGTGTSEQFF. CDR3 DNA sequence: TGTGCCAGCAGCTTAGCGGGGACAGGCACATCGGAGCAGTTCTTC.

This sequence joins TRBV29-1 and TRBJ2-2; either TRBD1 or TRBD2 may supply D (6 bases each). V lost 2 bases and J 7 bases, leaving 14 bases between the germline ends. CDR1 SQVTM and CDR2 ANQGSEA come from the germline V gene. CDR3 length equals 14 residues. The CDR3 DNA reads TGCAGCGTTGAAAGGGGGAGGAACGGCGGGGAGCTGTTTTTT. The encoded protein is CSVERGRNGGELFF.

The chain has TRBV7-8 and TRBJ2-1; D remains ambiguous. V lost 6 bases, J lost 3 bases, and 18 bases lay in between. This CDR3 region has 16 residues. Germline V gene data show CDR1 as SGHVS and CDR2 as FQNEAQ. The CDR3 bases are TGTGCCAGCAGTTTAACCCGACGGACGGACTACAATGAGCAGTTCTTC. It encodes CASSLTRRTDYNEQFF.

This clonotype occurred many times. The chain carries TRBV3-1 and TRBJ1-6; TRBD1 matches at 9 bases. The CDR3 loop spans 16 amino acids. V shed 4 bases and J 6 bases; nucleotides not matched to a gene: 7. Germline CDR1 reads LGHDT; CDR2 reads YNNKEL (reference sequence). The CDR3 reads CASSLGQGSGNSPLHF. CDR3 DNA: TGTGCCAGCAGCCTGGGACAGGGATCGGGTAATTCACCCCTCCACTTT.

This clonotype has only a few counts. CDR3 amino acids: CAISDPSRDSGGSGYTF. For the CDR3, the DNA is TGTGCCATCAGTGACCCCTCTAGGGACAGCGGAGGAAGCGGCTACACCTTC. The chain combines TRBV10-3 with TRBJ1-2; 7 bases are a match to TRBD1. CDR3 length: 17 amino acids. Germline CDR1 reads ENHRY; CDR2 reads SYGVKD. J was trimmed by 8 bases and V by 3 bases; bases with no gene match: 18.

This chain uses TRBV20-1 with TRBJ2-4; no reliable D call. CDR1 and CDR2 from the germline V gene are DFQATT and SNEGSKA (reference sequence). V lost 6 bases and J lost 0, with 15 bases in between. The CDR3 has 15 amino acids. The CDR3 DNA is TGCAGTGCCGAGCCCTCTCAGCTAGCCAAAAACATTCAGTACTTC. It specifies CSAEPSQLAKNIQYF.

The rearrangement uses TRBV5-6 and TRBJ2-7, with a tentative D call TRBD1 (6 bases). CDR3 length equals 14 residues. Trimming left V 4 bases short and J 2 bases short, with 13 bases between. CDR1 SGHDT and CDR2 YYEEEE come from the germline V gene. The CDR3 sequence is CASSPWHRAYEQYF. The CDR3 coding sequence is TGTGCCAGCAGCCCCTGGCACAGGGCCTACGAGCAGTACTTC.

In this sample, this clonotype turned up many times. V gene TRBV20-1 combines with J gene TRBJ2-7; the D is unclear. The CDR3 contains 12 residues. The V gene's germline CDR1 is DFQATT and CDR2 SNEGSKA (reference sequence). Deletions cut 3 bases from V and 3 bases from J, with 9 bases between. DNA for the CDR3: TGCAGTGCTAGGTCCCAGCACTACGAGCAGTACTTC. Amino acid sequence: CSARSQHYEQYF.

The chain couples TRBV5-1 to TRBJ2-3, with TRBD2 matching 13 bases. CDR3 length: 18 residues. CDR1 and CDR2 from the germline V gene are SGHRS and YFSETQ. V dropped 4 bases and J dropped 0; count of bases not matched to a gene: 8. Written as DNA, the CDR3 is TGCGCCAGCAGCCACTCGGGACTAGCGGGAACTAGCACAGATACGCAGTATTTT. This encodes CASSHSGLAGTSTDTQYF.

This sequence joins TRBV2 and TRBJ1-4, with D possibly matching TRBD1 (5 bases). Trimming left V 4 bases short and J 3 bases short, with 9 bases between. The CDR3 is made up of 14 amino acids. Germline lookup yields CDR1 SNHLY and CDR2 FYNNEI. The CDR3 sequence: CASSVRAANEKLFF. CDR3 DNA: TGTGCCAGCAGTGTCAGGGCGGCTAATGAAAAACTGTTTTTT.